The 11 T cell receptor beta chains below were found in one sample sequenced in a study of T cells in Graves' hyperthyroidism and ophthalmopathy. TCR beta CDR3 regions were amplified from RNA transcripts. During a first-round RT-PCR of the TCR CDR3, the HTBI primer set was used. A single record per CDR3 protein comes from TCRdb applying MiXCR to the multiplex PCR reads. The table shows around 720,000 distinct CDR3 sequences, with about 35% occurring only once. The specimen was blood. Every receptor here comes from a woman aged 40 to 50 with Graves' hyperthyroidism.

The V and J genes are TRBV6-5 and TRBJ2-5; D is ambiguous. Per the germline V gene, CDR1 is MNHEY and CDR2 is SVGAGI. V lost 6 bases and J 2 bases, leaving 16 bases between the germline ends. This CDR3 region has 15 residues. The CDR3 DNA sequence: TGTGCCAGCAGACCCGGGCCGTGGGGTCAAGAGACCCAGTACTTC. Protein: CASRPGPWGQETQYF.

This clonotype was counted ten times or more. V is TRBV19 and J is TRBJ2-6; possibly TRBD1 for D (6 bases). Trimming removed 5 bases from V and 0 bases from J, with 14 bases in between. The CDR3 sequence is 17 residues long. Germline V CDR1 and CDR2: LNHDA, SQIVND (reference sequence). CDR3 sequence (DNA): TGTGCCAGTAGTTGGGCAGGGGTCCTCTCTGGGGCCAACGTCCTGACTTTC. This gives the protein CASSWAGVLSGANVLTF.

As to this clonotype: A much larger clone differs by one base, so this may be a read error. The conserved closing phenylalanine or tryptophan is absent in this CDR3, likely reflecting a read error. This chain connects TRBV2 to TRBJ1-5; 8 nucleotides align to TRBD1. Per the germline V gene, CDR1 is SNHLY and CDR2 is FYNNEI. V trimming: 6 bases; J trimming: 5 bases; junction bases outside the gene matches: 6. The CDR3 covers 14 residues. The CDR3: CASRDRDVYQPQHS. CDR3 bases: TGTGCCAGCAGGGACAGGGATGTTTATCAGCCCCAGCATTCT.

At least ten counts were recorded for this clonotype. The rearrangement links TRBV29-1 to TRBJ1-1, with D possibly being TRBD1 (5 bases). The CDR3 is 12 residues long. Germline assignment: CDR1 SQVTM and CDR2 ANQGSEA. The germline V and J ends were trimmed by 5 bases and 1 base, with 8 bases remaining between them. The CDR3: CSVLQGNTEAFF. The CDR3 DNA sequence: TGCAGCGTTCTTCAGGGGAACACTGAAGCTTTCTTT.

This clonotype has ten or more counts. The rearrangement links TRBV20-1 to TRBJ1-2, with D possibly TRBD1 on 6 matching bases. The CDR3 has 15 amino acids. V lost 1 base and J lost 6, with 18 bases in between. Per germline, CDR1 DFQATT and CDR2 SNEGSKA (reference sequence). The CDR3 DNA follows: TGCAGTGCTAGAGGCGGGGGGCAGGGAGGGGATGGCTACACCTTC. It encodes CSARGGGQGGDGYTF.

This clonotype was detected ten times or more. This rearrangement joins TRBV6-5 to TRBJ2-7, with TRBD2 matching over 9 bases. The CDR3 has 17 residues. CDR1 is MNHEY, CDR2 SVGAGI, per germline. V gave up 7 bases and J gave up 0 bases; unmatched junction bases: 13. The CDR3 loop is CASMRVSASGNSYEQYF. The CDR3 DNA sequence: TGTGCCAGCATGAGGGTCTCGGCTAGCGGGAACTCCTACGAGCAGTACTTC.

The sample holds many counts of this clonotype. This sequence joins TRBV20-1 and TRBJ2-7; 8 bases match TRBD2. Unmatched junction bases numbered 4, after V lost 2 bases and J lost 1 base. The CDR3 loop spans 14 amino acids. Germline V lookup: CDR1 DFQATT, CDR2 SNEGSKA (reference sequence). The DNA of the CDR3 is TGCAGTGCTAGATTTATAGCGGGATCCTACGAGCAGTACTTC. Translation gives CSARFIAGSYEQYF.

The V gene is TRBV3-1, the J gene TRBJ1-2; TRBD1 matches 7 bases. CDR1 LGHDT and CDR2 YNNKEL come from the germline V gene (reference sequence). The trim removed 6 bases at V and 4 bases at J, leaving 5 bases unmatched. CDR3 length: 13 amino acids. CDR3 DNA sequence: TGTGCCAGCAGAGACAGGGCCCTCTATGGCTACACCTTC. Amino acids: CASRDRALYGYTF.

The rearrangement links TRBV7-2 to TRBJ1-2; possible D gene TRBD1, 6 bases. CDR3 length: 16 amino acids. The germline gives CDR1 SGHTA, CDR2 FQGNSA. Trimming cost V 4 bases and J 7 bases, with 22 bases left between them. The DNA for the CDR3 is TGTGCCAGCAGCTCGAACCGGGACAAGGTCTCCGGTGGCTACACCTTC. Protein: CASSSNRDKVSGGYTF.

The chain couples TRBV4-1 to TRBJ2-1; D not certain. Trimming stripped 5 bases from V and 0 bases from J, with 11 bases between. The germline gives CDR1 MGHRA, CDR2 YSYEKL. This CDR3 spans 15 amino acids. Here the CDR3 DNA reads TGCGCCAGCAGCACTACAGCAAGCTCCTACAATGAGCAGTTCTTC. Its protein is CASSTTASSYNEQFF.

This sequence joins TRBV7-2 and TRBJ2-5; D uncertain. The CDR3 sequence is 14 residues long. Between the trimmed V and J ends, which lost 1 base and 5 bases, there was a span of 11 bases. Germline CDR1 SGHTA, CDR2 FQGNSA. The CDR3 bases are TGTGCCAGCAGCTTAGGTCTGACACGGGAGACCCAGTACTTC. It encodes CASSLGLTRETQYF.